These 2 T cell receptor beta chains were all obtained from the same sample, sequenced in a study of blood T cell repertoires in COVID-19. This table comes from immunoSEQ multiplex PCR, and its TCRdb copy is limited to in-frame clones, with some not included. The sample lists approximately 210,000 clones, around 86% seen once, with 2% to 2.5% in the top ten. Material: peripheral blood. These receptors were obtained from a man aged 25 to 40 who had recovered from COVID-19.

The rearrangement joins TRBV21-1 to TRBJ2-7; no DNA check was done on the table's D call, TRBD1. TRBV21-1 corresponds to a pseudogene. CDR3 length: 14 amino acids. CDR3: CASSPPGTGNEQYF. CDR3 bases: TGTGCCAGCAGCCCACCCGGGACAGGGAACGAGCAGTACTTC.

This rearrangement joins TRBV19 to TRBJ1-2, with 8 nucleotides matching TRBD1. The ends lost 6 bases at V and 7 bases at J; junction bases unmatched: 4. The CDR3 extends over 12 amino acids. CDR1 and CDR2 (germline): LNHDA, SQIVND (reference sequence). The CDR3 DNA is TGTGCCAGTAGCCAGGGGGCGGTTGGCTACACCTTC. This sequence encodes CASSQGAVGYTF.